One sample yielded the 10 T cell receptor beta chains listed below, sequenced in a study of T cell repertoires in cytomegalovirus infection. TCRdb recomputed calls from the reads with MiXCR, one row per CDR3 protein. In the table there are 300,000 to 400,000 distinct CDR3 sequences, around a sixth of which are singletons. The specimen sequenced was PBMCs. The receptors come from a human donor in good health (CMV status not recorded). Some clones in this sample may be carry-over from other donors' samples.

This chain joins TRBV7-2 and TRBJ2-6; D is undetermined. CDR1 is SGHTA and CDR2 is FQGNSA in the germline V gene. V shed 3 bases and J shed 0 bases, with 3 bases lying between them. The CDR3 is 14 residues long. The CDR3 DNA sequence: TGTGCCAGCAGCTTTTACTCTGGGGCCAACGTCCTGACTTTC. This gives the protein CASSFYSGANVLTF.

This clonotype has at least ten counts. The chain employs TRBV7-2 and TRBJ2-5; D perhaps matches TRBD2 (6 bases). Trimming took 5 bases from V and 1 from J, leaving 14 bases between them. Germline V gives CDR1 SGHTA, CDR2 FQGNSA. The CDR3 runs 15 residues. The DNA of the CDR3 is TGTGCCAGCAGCCACGTCGGGGAGGTCCAAGAGACCCAGTACTTC. It yields the protein CASSHVGEVQETQYF.

The CDR3 here is CASRAGRTYEQYF. CDR3 nucleotides: TGTGCCAGCAGGGCTGGACGGACCTACGAGCAGTACTTC. The V and J genes are TRBV6-2 or TRBV6-3 and TRBJ2-7, with D uncertain. The length of the CDR3 is 13 residues. V was cut by 6 bases and J by 2 bases, with 11 bases left in between. The V gene's germline CDR1 is MNHEY and CDR2 SVGEGT.

This clonotype was observed a handful of times. The rearrangement joins TRBV4-1 to TRBJ1-6, with 8 nucleotides matching TRBD1. Unmatched junction bases numbered 9, after V lost 3 bases and J lost 11 bases. The germline gives CDR1 MGHRA, CDR2 YSYEKL. CDR3 length: 15 residues. In DNA, the CDR3 is TGCGCCAGCAGCCAGGGCCGGGACAGGAGGACACCCCTCCACTTT. Translated, it gives CASSQGRDRRTPLHF.

A few counts support this clonotype. The chain recombines TRBV11-2 with TRBJ2-2; the D is unclear. Trimming stripped 0 bases from V and 3 bases from J, with 5 bases between. This CDR3 comprises 14 residues. The germline V gene has CDR1 SGHAT and CDR2 FQNNGV. The CDR3 sequence: CASSLDLHTGELFF. For the CDR3, the DNA is TGTGCCAGCAGCTTAGATCTGCACACCGGGGAGCTGTTTTTT.

This clonotype was seen a handful of times. The V and J genes are TRBV20-1 and TRBJ2-1, with 12 bases fitting TRBD2. Germline lookup yields CDR1 DFQATT and CDR2 SNEGSKA (reference sequence). This CDR3 has 19 residues. V shed 6 bases, J shed 2 bases, and the junction held 17 bases outside the gene matches. CDR3 nucleotides: TGCAGTGCCCCGGCCCTAGCGGGGGGGCTTAAGATTCCCTACAATGAGCAGTTCTTC. Translated, it gives CSAPALAGGLKIPYNEQFF.

J is TRBJ1-3 and V is TRBV2; D is unresolved. Germline CDR1 is SNHLY and CDR2 is FYNNEI. The CDR3 is 13 amino acids. The ends were cut back, 1 base at V and 4 bases at J, with 5 bases in the middle. Here the CDR3 DNA reads TGTGCCAGCAGTGAAGACATCGGAAACACCATATATTTT. Translated, it gives CASSEDIGNTIYF.

The chain links TRBV5-4 to TRBJ1-1, with D maybe TRBD1 (5 bases). Germline assignment: CDR1 SGHNT and CDR2 YYREEE (reference sequence). The CDR3 length is 15 residues. V was cut by 5 bases and J by 0 bases, with 14 bases left in between. The chain's CDR3 is CASRQGLMLNTEAFF. CDR3 coding DNA: TGTGCCAGCAGGCAGGGTTTGATGTTGAACACTGAAGCTTTCTTT.

The chain uses TRBV5-4 and TRBJ2-5, with 9 bases identical to TRBD2. The germline V gene has CDR1 SGHNT and CDR2 YYREEE (reference sequence). The CDR3 is 14 amino acids. The ends lost 2 bases at V and 3 bases at J; junction bases unmatched: 2. This chain's CDR3 is CASSLQRGEETQYF. The CDR3 bases are TGTGCCAGCAGCTTACAGCGGGGGGAAGAGACCCAGTACTTC.

This sequence joins TRBV7-2 and TRBJ1-1; 10 nucleotides line up with TRBD1. The CDR3 covers 15 residues. The germline CDR1 and CDR2 sequences are SGHTA and FQGNSA. The V segment lost 1 base and the J segment 11 bases; nucleotides outside the gene matches: 10. This CDR3 reads CASSLDGTGVARAFF. DNA of the CDR3: TGTGCCAGCAGCTTAGACGGGACAGGGGTCGCACGGGCTTTCTTT.